These 15 T cell receptor beta chains share one sample of origin, sequenced in a study of siplizumab effects on memory and regulatory T cells. Data came from immunoSEQ multiplex PCR; TCRdb stores just in-frame clones and leaves some out. Seen here are tens of thousands of clones, approximately 96% observed once, and the top ten hold 0.03% to 0.035%. Sequenced input: naive CD4+ T cells sorted from blood. Receptor source: a human donor in good health.

The J gene is TRBJ2-7, the V gene TRBV4-3, with D possibly being TRBD2 (6 bases). V was clipped by 1 base and J by 2 bases, with 9 bases between them. The CDR3 is 14 amino acids. Germline V CDR1 and CDR2: LGHNA, YSLEER. Here the CDR3 DNA reads TGCGCCAGCAGCCAAGCTGCTAGCGCCTACGAGCAGTACTTC. Its translation: CASSQAASAYEQYF.

The chain is built from TRBV7-2 and TRBJ2-7; 10 nucleotides align to TRBD1. The length of the CDR3 is 15 residues. V trimming: 4 bases; J trimming: 4 bases; junction bases outside the gene matches: 7. Looked up from germline, CDR1 is SGHTA and CDR2 is FQGNSA. CDR3 amino acids: CASSSPGQGNYEQYF. CDR3 in DNA: TGTGCCAGCAGCTCGCCGGGACAGGGGAATTACGAGCAGTACTTC.

The CDR3 loop is CATSRDIAGPQETQYF. Written as DNA, the CDR3 is TGTGCCACCAGCAGAGATATAGCGGGACCCCAAGAGACCCAGTACTTC. The chain recombines TRBV15 with TRBJ2-5, with 8 bases matching TRBD2. Germline loops: CDR1 LNHNV, CDR2 YYDKDF (reference sequence). The junction had 4 bases not matched to a gene; V was cut back by 0 bases and J by 1 base. CDR3 size: 16 residues.

The rearrangement joins TRBV7-3 to TRBJ2-3, with no clear D. V was cut by 5 bases and J by 2 bases, with 11 bases left in between. Germline CDR1 is SGHTA and CDR2 is FQGTGA. The length of the CDR3 is 14 residues. CDR3 nucleotides: TGTGCCAGCAGCCCAGGACCCGTCACAGATACGCAGTATTTT. Its translation: CASSPGPVTDTQYF.

The chain joins TRBV12-5 to TRBJ1-5; tentatively, D is TRBD1 (5 bases). Per germline, CDR1 LGHNT and CDR2 FRNRAP. V shed 4 bases and J shed 1 base, with 23 bases lying between them. The CDR3 sequence is 19 residues long. CDR3 amino acids: CASGSPWYEWGKSNQPQHF. The CDR3 DNA is TGTGCTAGTGGTTCCCCGTGGTACGAGTGGGGGAAGAGCAATCAGCCCCAGCATTTT.

V gene TRBV5-4 combines with J gene TRBJ1-1; D call uncertain. The CDR3 covers 15 residues. Between the trimmed V and J ends, which lost 4 bases and 0 bases, there was a span of 13 bases. In germline, CDR1 is SGHNT, CDR2 YYREEE (reference sequence). DNA for the CDR3: TGTGCCAGCAGCGCCCAGGTTATCATGAACACTGAAGCTTTCTTT. It translates to CASSAQVIMNTEAFF.

The chain has TRBV29-1 and TRBJ2-7; TRBD2 matches 9 bases. Germline CDR1 is SQVTM and CDR2 is ANQGSEA. This CDR3 has 16 amino acids. Trimming removed 2 bases from V and 3 bases from J; junction bases left unmatched: 11. The chain's CDR3 is CSVEILAGNYFYEQYF. CDR3 nucleotides: TGCAGCGTTGAAATTCTAGCGGGGAATTACTTCTACGAGCAGTACTTC.

The chain links TRBV12-5 to TRBJ2-2; 8 bases map to TRBD1. The CDR3 consists of 15 residues. Germline CDR1 reads LGHNT; CDR2 reads FRNRAP. V gave up 2 bases and J gave up 8 bases; unmatched junction bases: 7. The CDR3 region has the DNA TGTGCTAGTGGTTTGCCAGGACAGGGTGGGGGGGAGCTGTTTTTT. This translates into CASGLPGQGGGELFF.

In this sample, this clone turned up once. The chain is built from TRBV27 and TRBJ1-2; the D is unclear. Germline V lookup: CDR1 MNHEY, CDR2 SMNVEV (reference sequence). The CDR3 is 15 amino acids. Trimming shortened V by 0 bases and J by 0 bases, and 8 bases separated the two germline ends. The CDR3 is CASSLSREPNYGYTF. The DNA of the CDR3 is TGTGCCAGCAGTTTATCGCGGGAACCTAACTATGGCTACACCTTC.

This rearrangement joins TRBV2 to TRBJ2-3; D perhaps matches TRBD1 (6 bases). The length of the CDR3 is 14 residues. The germline CDR1 and CDR2 sequences are SNHLY and FYNNEI. V shed 5 bases and J shed 0 bases, with 9 bases lying between them. The CDR3 DNA follows: TGTGCCAGCAGTCTAGACAGGAGCACAGATACGCAGTATTTT. Its translation: CASSLDRSTDTQYF. The whole variable domain, filled in from reference TRBV2 and TRBJ2-3, reads EPEVTQTPSHQVTQMGQEVILRCVPISNHLYFYWYRQILGQKVEFLVSFYNNEISEKSEIFDDQFSVERPDGSNFTLKIRSTKLEDSAMYFCASSLDRSTDTQYFGPGTRLTVL.

This chain joins TRBV15 and TRBJ2-1; D unclear. The germline CDR1 and CDR2 sequences are LNHNV and YYDKDF (reference sequence). The CDR3 has 14 residues. V was clipped by 3 bases and J by 9 bases, with 15 bases between them. CDR3 protein: CATSSGLWGLEQFF. CDR3 DNA: TGTGCCACCAGCAGCGGTCTGTGGGGTCTTGAGCAGTTCTTC. Full variable domain (rest looked up from reference TRBV15 and TRBJ2-1): DAMVIQNPRYQVTQFGKPVTLSCSQTLNHNVMYWYQQKSSQAPKLLFHYYDKDFNNEADTPDNFQSRRPNTSFCFLDIRSPGLGDTAMYLCATSSGLWGLEQFFGPGTRLTVL.

The J gene is TRBJ2-5, the V gene TRBV11-2; 12 bases are a match to TRBD2. CDR3 length equals 17 residues. Germline V gene data show CDR1 as SGHAT and CDR2 as FQNNGV. The J segment lost 5 bases and the V segment lost 3 bases, leaving 10 bases of the junction unmatched. The CDR3 spells CASSFSLAGGPGETQYF. The DNA for the CDR3 is TGTGCCAGCAGCTTTAGCCTAGCGGGGGGGCCGGGTGAGACCCAGTACTTC.

This chain connects TRBV11-2 to TRBJ2-3; 7 nucleotides line up with TRBD2. There are 16 residues in the CDR3. V lost 5 bases and J lost 4; bases outside the gene matches: 12. CDR1 and CDR2 (germline): SGHAT, FQNNGV. For the CDR3, the DNA is TGTGCCAGCAGCCATCGGACTAGTGTCCCCCCAGATACGCAGTATTTT. This translates into CASSHRTSVPPDTQYF.

This clone was observed a single time. Other DNA sequences in this specimen translate into the identical CDR3. The gene calls are TRBV6-5 and TRBJ1-2; D unresolved. The V end lost 9 bases, the J end lost 3 bases, and 8 bases lay between the germline ends. The CDR3 spans 11 residues. Germline V gene data show CDR1 as MNHEY and CDR2 as SVGAGI. The DNA for the CDR3 is TGTGCCAGTCGGAGGGACTATGGCTACACCTTC. This gives the protein CASRRDYGYTF.

This chain links TRBV13 with TRBJ2-7; 11 nucleotides line up with TRBD1. The V and J ends lost 2 bases and 3 bases, in that order; junction bases with no gene match: 6. Per germline, CDR1 PRHDT and CDR2 FYEKMQ (reference sequence). The CDR3 is 16 amino acids. The CDR3 DNA follows: TGTGCCAGCAGCTTATGGTACGGGACAGGGGGCTACGAGCAGTACTTC. It codes for CASSLWYGTGGYEQYF. The complete variable domain, with remaining parts taken from reference TRBV13 and TRBJ2-7, reads AAGVIQSPRHLIKEKRETATLKCYPIPRHDTVYWYQQGPGQDPQFLISFYEKMQSDKGSIPDRFSAQQFSDYHSELNMSSLELGDSALYFCASSLWYGTGGYEQYFGPGTRLTVT.